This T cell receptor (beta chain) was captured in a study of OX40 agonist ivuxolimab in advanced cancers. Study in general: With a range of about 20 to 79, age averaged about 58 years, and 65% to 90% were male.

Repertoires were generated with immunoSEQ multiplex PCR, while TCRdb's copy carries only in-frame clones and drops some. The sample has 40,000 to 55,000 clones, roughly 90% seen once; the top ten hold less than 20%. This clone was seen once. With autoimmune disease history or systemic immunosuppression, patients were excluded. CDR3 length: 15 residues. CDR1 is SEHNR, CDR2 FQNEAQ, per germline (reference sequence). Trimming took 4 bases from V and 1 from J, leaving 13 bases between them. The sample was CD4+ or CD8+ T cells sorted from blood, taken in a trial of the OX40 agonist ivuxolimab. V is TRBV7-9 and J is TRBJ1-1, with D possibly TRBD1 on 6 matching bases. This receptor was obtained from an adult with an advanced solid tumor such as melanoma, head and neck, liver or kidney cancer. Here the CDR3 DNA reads TGTGCCAGCAGCTATAACCGACAGGAGAACACTGAAGCTTTCTTT. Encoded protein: CASSYNRQENTEAFF.